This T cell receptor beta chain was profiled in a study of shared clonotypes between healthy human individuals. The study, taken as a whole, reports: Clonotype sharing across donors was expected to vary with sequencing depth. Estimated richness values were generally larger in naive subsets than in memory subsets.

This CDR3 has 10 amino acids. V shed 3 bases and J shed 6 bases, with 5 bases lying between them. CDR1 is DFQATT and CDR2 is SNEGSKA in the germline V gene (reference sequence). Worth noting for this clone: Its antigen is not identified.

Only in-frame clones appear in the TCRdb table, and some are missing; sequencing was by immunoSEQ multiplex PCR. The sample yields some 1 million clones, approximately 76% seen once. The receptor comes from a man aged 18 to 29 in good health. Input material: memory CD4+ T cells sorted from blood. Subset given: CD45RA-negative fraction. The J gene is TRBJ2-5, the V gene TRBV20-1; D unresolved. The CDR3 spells CSASRKTQYF. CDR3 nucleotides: TGCAGTGCTAGTAGGAAGACCCAGTACTTC.